Listed here are 16 T cell receptor beta chains from one sample, sequenced in a study of blood T cell repertoires in COVID-19 (dated by TCRdb to about 2020). Library preparation used the immunoSEQ multiplex PCR assay. The table comes from immuneACCESS by way of TCRdb, which keeps in-frame sequences with V and J called. Part of the clones is missing from these tables; in studies checked, under half for an unresolved V gene and the rest for unknown reasons. Here the sample has approximately 390,000 clones; about 89% occur a single time. The biggest ten clones account for 2.3% of the sample. Input material: peripheral blood. These receptors all come from a woman in her sixties with COVID-19, enrolled during active disease.

In nucleotides, the CDR3 is TGTGCCTGGAGGCTCAGGGGGCGAGGCAACGAGCAGTACTTC. Translated: CAWRLRGRGNEQYF. The rearrangement links TRBV30 to TRBJ2-7; 8 nucleotides line up with TRBD1. The CDR3 sequence is 14 residues long. The V and J ends lost 3 bases and 5 bases, in that order; junction bases with no gene match: 9. CDR1 and CDR2 from the germline V gene are GTSNPN and SVGIG (reference sequence). Filled out from reference TRBV30 and TRBJ2-7, the complete variable domain reads SQTIHQWPATLVQPVGSPLSLECTVEGTSNPNLYWYRQAAGRGLQLLFYSVGIGQISSEVPQNLSASRPQDRQFILSSKKLLLSDSGFYLCAWRLRGRGNEQYFGPGTRLTVT.

This chain uses TRBV5-1 with TRBJ2-2; 9 positions match TRBD2. The CDR3 length is 15 residues. Germline V gene sequence: CDR1 SGHRS, CDR2 YFSETQ. The V segment lost 4 bases and the J segment 5 bases; nucleotides outside the gene matches: 6. CDR3 loop: CASSRSGGSTGELFF. The CDR3, as DNA: TGCGCCAGCAGCCGTAGCGGGGGTAGTACCGGGGAGCTGTTTTTT.

The chain combines TRBV7-8 with TRBJ1-1; TRBD1 might be the D (5 bases). CDR1 and CDR2 (germline): SGHVS, FQNEAQ. The CDR3 totals 14 residues. V lost 5 bases and J lost 5, with 15 bases in between. CDR3 bases: TGTGCCAGCAGCCCATGGGGGGGTCTTACTGAAGCTTTCTTT. This encodes CASSPWGGLTEAFF.

There are a few counts of this clone. The chain recombines TRBV3-1 (or the pseudogene TRBV3-2) with TRBJ2-7, with 8 bases identical to TRBD1. The germline gives CDR1 LGHDT, CDR2 YNNKEL (reference sequence). The CDR3 consists of 16 residues. V was pared by 1 base and J by 1 base, with 6 bases of the junction left unmatched. CDR3 in amino acids: CASSQGRGTGSYEQYF. The CDR3 DNA sequence: TGTGCCAGCAGCCAAGGCCGTGGGACAGGATCCTACGAGCAGTACTTC.

The chain is built from TRBV5-1 and TRBJ1-3, with D perhaps matching TRBD1 (6 bases). The CDR3 loop spans 15 amino acids. V lost 4 bases and J lost 0, with 11 bases in between. Germline values: CDR1 SGHRS, CDR2 YFSETQ. CDR3 DNA sequence: TGCGCCAGCAGCCCGGACAGCCTCTCTGGAAACACCATATATTTT. Its protein product is CASSPDSLSGNTIYF.

This clone was seen only a few times. CDR3 amino acids: CARLQGTAKNIQYF. Here the CDR3 DNA reads TGTGCCAGACTACAGGGGACGGCCAAAAACATTCAGTACTTC. V is TRBV21-1 and J is TRBJ2-4; the table gives TRBD1 as D, unverified against the DNA. TRBV21-1 has pseudogene status. This CDR3 comprises 14 residues.

The chain carries TRBV18 and TRBJ1-3; D might be TRBD1 (5 bases). The CDR3 has 17 amino acids. Germline CDR1 reads KGHSH; CDR2 reads LQKENI. V was clipped by 3 bases and J by 4 bases, with 19 bases between them. CDR3 sequence: CASSPGPLTAGGNTIYF. The CDR3 nucleotides are TGTGCCAGCTCACCGGGCCCGCTAACGGCAGGGGGAAACACCATATATTTT.

The J gene is TRBJ1-1, the V gene TRBV27, with D perhaps TRBD1 (5 bases). Germline lookup yields CDR1 MNHEY and CDR2 SMNVEV (reference sequence). There are 16 residues in the CDR3. Deletions cut 0 bases from V and 4 bases from J, with 15 bases between. The CDR3 DNA sequence: TGTGCCAGCAGTTTATCTCCCCTCGACAGAGTCACTGAAGCTTTCTTT. Residues: CASSLSPLDRVTEAFF.

This chain connects TRBV3-1 (or the pseudogene TRBV3-2) to TRBJ2-3; 12 bases line up with TRBD2. The J segment lost 2 bases and the V segment lost 0 bases, leaving 6 bases of the junction unmatched. From germline, CDR1 is LGHDT and CDR2 YNNKEL (reference sequence). The CDR3 runs 18 residues. CDR3 residues: CASSQDRGLAGSTDTQYF. The CDR3 DNA reads TGTGCCAGCAGCCAAGATCGCGGACTAGCGGGGTCCACAGATACGCAGTATTTT.

This clone was seen only a few times. The chain links TRBV3-1 (or the pseudogene TRBV3-2) to TRBJ2-2; possible D gene TRBD2, 7 bases. Trimming cost V 1 base and J 6 bases, with 15 bases left between them. Germline V lookup: CDR1 LGHDT, CDR2 YNNKEL (reference sequence). This CDR3 has 16 residues. In nucleotides, the CDR3 is TGTGCCAGCAGCCAAGGCGGCGGGGGCAAGGCCGGGGAGCTGTTTTTT. Protein sequence: CASSQGGGGKAGELFF.

The chain joins TRBV4-1 to TRBJ2-1; 11 nucleotides match TRBD2. The germline gives CDR1 MGHRA, CDR2 YSYEKL. The CDR3 length is 16 residues. Trimming took 0 bases from V and 4 from J; bases not matched to a gene: 2. The CDR3 region is CASSQDSSGGYNEQFF. The CDR3 nucleotides are TGCGCCAGCAGCCAAGATTCTAGCGGGGGGTACAATGAGCAGTTCTTC.

This chain links TRBV6-4 with TRBJ1-2, with D unclear. CDR1 is MRHNA and CDR2 is SNTAGT in the germline V gene. The CDR3 extends over 14 amino acids. Between the trimmed V and J ends, which lost 5 bases and 4 bases, there was a span of 14 bases. The CDR3 is CASSQEPSSYGYTF. CDR3 sequence (DNA): TGTGCCAGCAGTCAGGAACCTTCCAGCTATGGCTACACCTTC.

This chain links TRBV13 with TRBJ1-2; tentative D call: TRBD1 (5 bases). The CDR3 is 12 amino acids. V was clipped by 5 bases and J by 5 bases, with 9 bases between them. Germline values: CDR1 PRHDT, CDR2 FYEKMQ (reference sequence). As DNA, the CDR3 is TGTGCCAGCAGCGCCGGGGGGTATGGCTACACCTTC. Protein product: CASSAGGYGYTF.

The table lists this clone with a count of one. The chain links TRBV5-1 to TRBJ2-5; 10 bases align to TRBD2. In germline, CDR1 is SGHRS, CDR2 YFSETQ. Trimming cost V 0 bases and J 7 bases; bases outside gene matches: 9. This CDR3 is 16 amino acids long. This chain's CDR3 is CASSLALAGAAGTQYF. CDR3 coding DNA: TGCGCCAGCAGCTTGGCCCTAGCGGGGGCGGCTGGGACCCAGTACTTC.

The chain joins TRBV12-3 or TRBV12-4 to TRBJ2-7, with a possible D match to TRBD1 (5 bases). This CDR3 spans 12 amino acids. Trimming pared 5 bases from V and 6 bases from J, leaving 11 bases between. The CDR3 spells CASSTGQGEQYF. For the CDR3, the DNA is TGTGCCAGCAGTACTGGCCAGGGCGAGCAGTACTTC.

The V and J genes are TRBV18 and TRBJ1-2, with 9 positions matching TRBD1. V trimming: 6 bases; J trimming: 5 bases; junction bases outside the gene matches: 16. The CDR3 loop spans 17 amino acids. CDR1 and CDR2 (germline): KGHSH, LQKENI. CDR3 sequence reads: CASSPYDGLGTGYGYTF. For the CDR3, the DNA is TGTGCCAGCTCCCCGTACGATGGATTGGGGACAGGGTATGGCTACACCTTC.